This T cell receptor beta chain came from a study of graft-versus-host responses after intestinal transplantation. Irradiated, violet-dye-labeled stimulator cells, around 200,000 in number, were plated with around 200,000 CFSE-labeled responder cells. Germline V lookup: CDR1 SNHLY, CDR2 FYNNEI. This CDR3 is built from 15 residues. V lost 7 bases and J 0 bases, leaving 13 bases between the germline ends. The data were produced by immunoSEQ multiplex PCR, yet TCRdb's version contains in-frame clones alone and is incomplete. The repertoire holds 20,000 to 25,000 clones, with roughly 30% as singletons. This clone was picked up one time.

V is TRBV2 and J is TRBJ1-5; D unclear. The receptor was derived from a human patient who received an intestinal transplant. The sample in question was alloreactive CD8+ T cells from a mixed lymphocyte reaction culture, obtained before intestinal transplant. Subset meaning: CFSE-low proliferating T cells sorted from approximately six-day pre-transplant mixed lymphocyte reaction (GvH or HvG direction). CDR3 residues: CASKEEFYSNQPQHF. CDR3 coding DNA: TGTGCCAGCAAGGAAGAATTTTATAGCAATCAGCCCCAGCATTTT.